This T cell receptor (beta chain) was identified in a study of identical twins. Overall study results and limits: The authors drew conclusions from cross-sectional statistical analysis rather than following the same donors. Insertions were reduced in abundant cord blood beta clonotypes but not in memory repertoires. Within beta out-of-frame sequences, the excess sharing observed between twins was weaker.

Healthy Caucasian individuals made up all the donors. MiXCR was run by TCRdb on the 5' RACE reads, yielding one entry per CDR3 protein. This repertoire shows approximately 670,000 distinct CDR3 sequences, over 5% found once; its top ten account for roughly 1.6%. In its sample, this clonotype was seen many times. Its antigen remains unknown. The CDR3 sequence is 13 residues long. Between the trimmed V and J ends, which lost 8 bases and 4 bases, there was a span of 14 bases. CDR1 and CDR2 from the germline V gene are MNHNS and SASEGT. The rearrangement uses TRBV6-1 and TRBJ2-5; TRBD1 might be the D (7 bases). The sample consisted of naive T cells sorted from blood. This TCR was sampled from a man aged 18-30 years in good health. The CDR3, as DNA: TGTGCCAGCCTAGGTCAGGGGGGAGAGACCCAGTACTTC. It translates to CASLGQGGETQYF.